The entry below gives a single T cell receptor beta chain sequence along with its context. Original data processing: Using reference gene primer amplification, nucleated cell counts were estimated. Sequencing was performed with immunoSEQ multiplex PCR; in TCRdb, only in-frame clones are kept and a portion is missing. Clone size and the V and J calls come from that table; the DNA yielded D and trimming. The table lists over 85,000 clones, roughly 76% of them singletons. Looked up from germline, CDR1 is SGDLS and CDR2 is YYNGEE. V lost 0 bases and J lost 3, with 11 bases in between. CDR3 length: 15 residues. This sample was taken from a study of blood T cell repertoires in COVID-19. Study at large: Collection of acute and convalescent COVID-19 samples took place in the United States, Italy and Spain. Nucleic acid was either cDNA or gDNA, and it came from T cells, B-cell-depleted T cells, or PBMCs.

This TCR was sampled from a woman aged 55-70 years with acute or convalescent COVID-19. V gene TRBV9 combines with J gene TRBJ2-3; D not certain. Input material: peripheral blood. CDR3 region: CASSVASHETDTQYF. DNA for the CDR3: TGTGCCAGCAGCGTAGCCTCCCACGAGACAGATACGCAGTATTTT.